Reported below is one T cell receptor (beta chain). The antigen is not known. Produced via immunoSEQ multiplex PCR; TCRdb's table is partial and in-frame only. The data contain some 2.4 million clones, over 85% of them singletons. Germline V lookup: CDR1 SEHNR, CDR2 FQNEAQ (reference sequence). Trimming cost V 7 bases and J 6 bases, with 18 bases left between them. This CDR3 spans 14 amino acids. This sample is part of a study of shared clonotypes between healthy human individuals. Whole-study results and caveats: Sampling used blood alone; tissue repertoires probably differ.

Sequenced sample: naive CD4+ T cells from PBMCs. Subset given: CD45RA+ positively selected. J is TRBJ1-1 and V is TRBV7-9; possible D gene TRBD1, 5 bases. This clonotype was sampled from a man aged 18 to 29 in good health. Some clones in this sample may be carry-over from other donors' samples. The CDR3 spells CASIRQGIPPEAFF. The CDR3 DNA follows: TGTGCCAGCATCCGTCAGGGTATTCCCCCTGAAGCTTTCTTT.